This is a list of T cell receptor beta chains from one sample in a study of OX40 agonist ivuxolimab in advanced cancers. TCRdb keeps only in-frame clones here, not all; method: immunoSEQ multiplex PCR. The data contain about 97,000 clones, about 90% of them singletons. This specimen was CD4+ or CD8+ T cells sorted from blood, taken in a trial of the OX40 agonist ivuxolimab. The receptor set was obtained from an adult with an advanced solid tumor such as melanoma, head and neck, liver or kidney cancer. CDR3s include the opening cysteine and the closing phenylalanine or tryptophan. Fields, in order: J gene, clone size, V gene, D gene, CDR3 protein, CDR3 DNA. D genes are given only for firm matches. Expanded clones are given a class, and other clones once, few, many or no size at all.

J: TRBJ1-2; size: -; V: TRBV5-1; D: -; CDR3: CASRFWTDINYGYTF; DNA: TGCGCCAGCAGGTTTTGGACAGATATTAACTATGGCTACACCTTC
J: TRBJ1-6; size: -; V: TRBV27; D: -; CDR3: CASSSQTSPLHF; DNA: TGTGCCAGCAGTTCCCAGACTTCACCCCTCCACTTT
J: TRBJ1-5; size: -; V: TRBV6-1; D: -; CDR3: CASRGGQSSNQPQHF; DNA: TGTGCCAGCCGAGGAGGACAGTCAAGCAATCAGCCCCAGCATTTT
J: TRBJ1-4; size: few; V: TRBV7-2; D: TRBD1; CDR3: CASSLMGQGEKLFF; DNA: TGTGCCAGCAGCTTAATGGGACAGGGTGAAAAACTGTTTTTT
J: TRBJ2-7; size: -; V: TRBV27; D: TRBD2; CDR3: CASSTGLAGTSYEQYF; DNA: TGTGCCAGCAGTACGGGACTAGCGGGTACCTCCTACGAGCAGTACTTC
J: TRBJ2-7; size: -; V: TRBV7-3; D: TRBD2; CDR3: CASSQSGGYEQYF; DNA: TGTGCCAGCAGCCAAAGCGGGGGCTACGAGCAGTACTTC
J: TRBJ1-2; size: -; V: TRBV6-6; D: -; CDR3: CASSYGGSGGYTF; DNA: TGTGCCAGCAGTTACGGGGGTTCGGGTGGCTACACCTTC
J: TRBJ1-5; size: -; V: TRBV6-6; D: TRBD1; CDR3: CASSRRQGGEDQPQHF; DNA: TGTGCCAGCAGTAGAAGACAGGGCGGAGAGGATCAGCCCCAGCATTTT
J: TRBJ1-1; size: -; V: TRBV18; D: TRBD1; CDR3: CASSPGQEVGRAFF; DNA: TGTGCCAGCTCACCGGGACAGGAGGTGGGTCGAGCTTTCTTT
J: TRBJ2-1; size: -; V: TRBV29-1; D: TRBD1; CDR3: CSVYGQGALSQSNEQFF; DNA: TGCAGCGTCTACGGACAGGGGGCGCTTAGCCAATCCAATGAGCAGTTCTTC
J: TRBJ2-1; size: -; V: TRBV7-2; D: TRBD2; CDR3: CASSLTSGKYNEQFF; DNA: TGTGCCAGCAGCTTGACTAGCGGAAAATACAATGAGCAGTTCTTC
J: TRBJ2-7; size: -; V: TRBV11-2; D: -; CDR3: CASSSVGPGPFHEQYF; DNA: TGTGCCAGCAGCTCCGTGGGGCCGGGACCTTTCCACGAGCAGTACTTC
J: TRBJ1-2; size: -; V: TRBV30; D: TRBD1; CDR3: CAWSDRRLPGRQGAPSYGYTF; DNA: TGTGCCTGGAGTGACCGCCGACTTCCGGGACGGCAGGGGGCCCCTAGCTATGGCTACACCTTC
J: TRBJ2-7; size: -; V: TRBV4-3; D: -; CDR3: CASSQDPDLVEQYF; DNA: TGCGCCAGCAGCCAAGATCCGGATCTGGTCGAGCAGTACTTC
J: TRBJ1-5; size: -; V: TRBV7-9; D: -; CDR3: CASSPEGGHQPQHF; DNA: TGTGCCAGCAGCCCAGAGGGAGGACATCAGCCCCAGCATTTT
J: TRBJ2-7; size: -; V: TRBV5-5; D: -; CDR3: CASSSPYEQYF; DNA: TGTGCCAGCAGCTCCCCCTACGAGCAGTACTTC
J: TRBJ1-2; size: few; V: TRBV19; D: TRBD1; CDR3: CASSPGQTYGYTF; DNA: TGTGCCAGTAGCCCGGGACAGACGTATGGCTACACCTTC
J: TRBJ1-6; size: -; V: TRBV29-1; D: -; CDR3: CSVREGNNSPLHF; DNA: TGCAGCGTCCGAGAGGGGAACAATTCACCCCTCCACTTT
J: TRBJ2-3; size: -; V: TRBV19; D: -; CDR3: CASRTHQGRIDTQYF; DNA: TGTGCCAGTAGAACCCACCAGGGGCGAATAGATACGCAGTATTTT
J: TRBJ2-3; size: -; V: TRBV9; D: TRBD2; CDR3: CASSSTSGGDTQYF; DNA: TGTGCCAGCAGCTCGACTAGCGGGGGGGATACGCAGTATTTT
J: TRBJ2-7; size: -; V: TRBV7-6; D: -; CDR3: CASSPPSRSHEQYF; DNA: TGTGCCAGCAGCCCGCCCTCGAGATCCCACGAGCAGTACTTC
J: TRBJ2-7; size: -; V: TRBV30; D: -; CDR3: CASSIGYEQYF; DNA: TGTGCCAGTAGTATCGGCTACGAGCAGTACTTC
J: TRBJ2-1; size: -; V: TRBV9; D: -; CDR3: CASSSWGDNEQFF; DNA: TGTGCCAGCAGCTCCTGGGGCGATAATGAGCAGTTCTTC
J: TRBJ2-1; size: -; V: TRBV7-8; D: TRBD1; CDR3: CASSSNRGSYNEQFF; DNA: TGTGCCAGCAGCTCGAACAGGGGTTCCTACAATGAGCAGTTCTTC
J: TRBJ1-3; size: -; V: TRBV6-6; D: -; CDR3: CASSNTGNTIYF; DNA: TGTGCCAGCAGTAATACAGGAAACACCATATATTTT
J: TRBJ1-1; size: -; V: TRBV6-5; D: -; CDR3: CASSIGGRREAFF; DNA: TGTGCCAGCAGTATCGGGGGCCGTCGTGAAGCTTTCTTT
J: TRBJ2-5; size: few; V: TRBV11-2; D: TRBD1; CDR3: CASSLSLTGGGETQYF; DNA: TGTGCCAGCAGCTTAAGCCTCACAGGGGGCGGAGAGACCCAGTACTTC
J: TRBJ2-2; size: -; V: TRBV2; D: TRBD2; CDR3: CASTPGGAQLSTGELFF; DNA: TGTGCCAGCACCCCCGGGGGGGCGCAGCTGAGTACCGGGGAGCTGTTTTTT
J: TRBJ1-6; size: -; V: TRBV27; D: TRBD1; CDR3: CASSYGQGNSPLHF; DNA: TGTGCCAGCAGTTATGGACAGGGAAATTCACCCCTCCACTTT
J: TRBJ1-1; size: -; V: TRBV6-1; D: -; CDR3: CASKAGTTEAFF; DNA: TGTGCCAGCAAGGCAGGGACCACTGAAGCTTTCTTT
J: TRBJ2-1; size: -; V: TRBV5-1; D: TRBD2; CDR3: CASSLGLAGGRGNEQFF; DNA: TGCGCCAGCAGCTTGGGACTAGCGGGAGGACGGGGCAATGAGCAGTTCTTC
J: TRBJ2-3; size: few; V: TRBV5-6; D: -; CDR3: CASSLSSTDTQYF; DNA: TGTGCCAGCAGCTTGTCATCGACAGATACGCAGTATTTT
J: TRBJ1-4; size: -; V: TRBV12-1; D: -; CDR3: CASSFEAANEKLFF; DNA: TGTGCCAGCAGCTTTGAGGCAGCTAATGAAAAACTGTTTTTT
J: TRBJ2-2; size: -; V: TRBV5-1; D: -; CDR3: CASTSMGGTGELFF; DNA: TGCGCCAGCACCTCAATGGGGGGAACCGGGGAGCTGTTTTTT
J: TRBJ1-1; size: -; V: TRBV2; D: TRBD1; CDR3: CASSPLKFSGGSEAFF; DNA: TGTGCCAGCAGCCCTTTAAAATTTTCAGGGGGCTCTGAAGCTTTCTTT
J: TRBJ2-5; size: -; V: TRBV2; D: -; CDR3: CASSIDRQETQYF; DNA: TGTGCCAGCAGCATAGACAGGCAAGAGACCCAGTACTTC